The clone carrying this TCR beta chain was recorded at least ten times. Its antigen is still unknown. RNA transcripts provided the source from which TCR beta CDR3 regions were amplified. The primer set for the first-round RT-PCR of the TCR CDR3 was HTBI. One entry per CDR3 protein, called by TCRdb with MiXCR from the multiplex PCR reads. The sample has roughly 350,000 distinct CDR3 sequences; roughly 13% are singletons. The data derive from a study of T cells in Graves' hyperthyroidism and ophthalmopathy. The study's findings and limits: In the analysis, a 13 V-J model separated ophthalmopathy from stable hyperthyroidism.

The ends lost 5 bases at V and 3 bases at J; junction bases unmatched: 5. Germline CDR1 is SGHTA and CDR2 is FQGNSA. CDR3 length: 15 amino acids. The clonotype comes from a woman in her thirties or forties with Graves' ophthalmopathy. The sample taken for sequencing was blood. The chain carries TRBV7-2 and TRBJ2-2, with 8 bases that match TRBD1. The DNA of the CDR3 is TGTGCCAGCAGCGTCCGGGACAGGCACACCGGGGAGCTGTTTTTT. This gives the protein CASSVRDRHTGELFF.